These 4 T cell receptor beta chains were sequenced from one sample in a study of T cell repertoires in cytomegalovirus infection. Via MiXCR, TCRdb re-called the reads, giving one row per CDR3 protein. The data contain roughly 310,000 distinct CDR3 sequences, roughly 15% of them singletons. Input material: PBMCs. These receptors came from a human donor in good health (CMV status not recorded). Some clones in this sample may be carry-over from other donors' samples.

This clonotype has at least ten counts. This chain uses TRBV7-2 with TRBJ2-2; weak D call: TRBD1 (6 bases). This CDR3 comprises 14 residues. The V and J ends lost 5 bases and 5 bases respectively, with 12 bases between them. Germline assignment: CDR1 SGHTA and CDR2 FQGNSA. This CDR3 is CASSPGQVTGELFF. The CDR3 nucleotides read TGTGCCAGCAGCCCGGGACAAGTGACCGGGGAGCTGTTTTTT.

The chain carries TRBV9 and TRBJ2-7; D unresolved. The CDR3 is 15 amino acids. Looked up from germline, CDR1 is SGDLS and CDR2 is YYNGEE. The V end lost 2 bases, the J end lost 0 bases, and 12 bases lay between the germline ends. Here the CDR3 reads CASSVDWTSSYEQYF. CDR3 nucleotides: TGTGCCAGCAGCGTCGACTGGACGAGCTCCTACGAGCAGTACTTC. Complete variable domain (other parts from reference TRBV9 and TRBJ2-7): DSGVTQTPKHLITATGQRVTLRCSPRSGDLSVYWYQQSLDQGLQFLIQYYNGEERAKGNILERFSAQQFPDLHSELNLSSLELGDSALYFCASSVDWTSSYEQYFGPGTRLTVT.

At least ten counts were recorded for this clonotype. CDR3 loop: CASSPGQGWAEAFF. Here the CDR3 DNA reads TGTGCCAGCAGTCCCGGACAGGGTTGGGCTGAAGCTTTCTTT. V gene TRBV6-1 combines with J gene TRBJ1-1; 8 bases align to TRBD1. Trimming cost V 5 bases and J 6 bases; bases outside gene matches: 8. From germline, CDR1 is MNHNS and CDR2 SASEGT. CDR3 length equals 14 residues.

The sample holds a few counts of this clonotype. The rearrangement links TRBV18 to TRBJ2-2; maybe TRBD2 (5 bases). CDR1 is KGHSH, CDR2 LQKENI, per germline. CDR3 length equals 14 residues. Trimming took 5 bases from V and 2 from J, leaving 9 bases between them. CDR3 amino acids: CASSTGVNTGELFF. DNA for the CDR3: TGTGCCAGCTCAACCGGGGTCAACACCGGGGAGCTGTTTTTT.